The rows below give T cell receptor beta chains drawn from one sample of a study of beta chain features in type 1 diabetes. Libraries were prepared by immunoSEQ multiplex PCR; TCRdb keeps only in-frame clonotypes and omits some of them. The table has fewer than 350,000 clones, roughly 8% seen once; the top ten hold under 1.3%. Input material: central memory CD4+ T cells from blood. These receptors were obtained from a woman younger than 30 in good health. Each CDR3 is given with its conserved first and last residue. Each record gives: CDR3 DNA, CDR3 protein, CDR3 length, clone size, D gene, J gene, V gene. The D gene is left open where the match is weak. Not every row has a clone size; where given, it reads once, few, many or a size class.

CDR3nt: TGCGCCAGCAGTCAATCGAGCGCAATCAGGGGCAACAACACAGATACGCAGTATTTT; CDR3aa: CASSQSSAIRGNNTDTQYF; len: 19; abundance: few; d_gene: NA; j_gene: TRBJ2-3; v_gene: TRBV23-1
CDR3nt: TGTGCCAGCAGCCAAGGGTGGGTCGGGGCGGAGCAGTTCTTC; CDR3aa: CASSQGWVGAEQFF; len: 14; abundance: many; d_gene: NA; j_gene: TRBJ2-1; v_gene: TRBV14
CDR3nt: TGTGCCATCAGGGGGGACACCGGGGAGCTGTTTTTT; CDR3aa: CAIRGDTGELFF; len: 12; abundance: few; d_gene: NA; j_gene: TRBJ2-2; v_gene: TRBV10-3
CDR3nt: TGCAGCGTTGAAGAGGTCCGCTATGGTGCTTTCTTT; CDR3aa: CSVEEVRYGAFF; len: 12; abundance: NA; d_gene: NA; j_gene: TRBJ1-1; v_gene: TRBV29-1
CDR3nt: TGTGCCAGCAGCTTCTCCGGACAGAACACTGAAGCTTTCTTT; CDR3aa: CASSFSGQNTEAFF; len: 14; abundance: few; d_gene: NA; j_gene: TRBJ1-1; v_gene: TRBV7-9
CDR3nt: TGTGCCAGCAGCTTGGAGGTCTGGGGAGAGGATGGCTACACTTTC; CDR3aa: CASSLEVWGEDGYTF; len: 15; abundance: NA; d_gene: NA; j_gene: TRBJ1-2; v_gene: TRBV5-6
CDR3nt: TGTGCCAGCACCCAAGGGACCAGATGGAATTCACCCCTCCACTTT; CDR3aa: CASTQGTRWNSPLHF; len: 15; abundance: few; d_gene: NA; j_gene: TRBJ1-6; v_gene: TRBV25-1
CDR3nt: TGTGCCATCAGTGTTGGGAGCAATCAGCCCCAGCATTTT; CDR3aa: CAISVGSNQPQHF; len: 13; abundance: NA; d_gene: NA; j_gene: TRBJ1-5; v_gene: TRBV10-3
CDR3nt: TGCGCCAGCAGACGGGACAGAAGAAATGAGCAGTTCTTC; CDR3aa: CASRRDRRNEQFF; len: 13; abundance: NA; d_gene: TRBD1; j_gene: TRBJ2-1; v_gene: TRBV5-1
CDR3nt: TGCAGTGCTCTATACGCTTCAGCTTTCTTT; CDR3aa: CSALYASAFF; len: 10; abundance: NA; d_gene: NA; j_gene: TRBJ1-1; v_gene: TRBV20-1
CDR3nt: TGTGCCACCCCTAGGGCCTATGGCTACACCTTC; CDR3aa: CATPRAYGYTF; len: 11; abundance: many; d_gene: NA; j_gene: TRBJ1-2; v_gene: TRBV7-9
CDR3nt: TGTGCCAGCAGCTTGGACGTTCCCAGGCAGACCCAGTACTTC; CDR3aa: CASSLDVPRQTQYF; len: 14; abundance: NA; d_gene: NA; j_gene: TRBJ2-5; v_gene: TRBV11-1
CDR3nt: TGTGCCAGCAGCCCCCGGACTAGCGGGAGGGCCGGGGAGCTGTTTTTT; CDR3aa: CASSPRTSGRAGELFF; len: 16; abundance: NA; d_gene: TRBD2; j_gene: TRBJ2-2; v_gene: TRBV9
CDR3nt: TGTGCCAGCAGCACCACTAGGGACAATGAGCAGTTCTTC; CDR3aa: CASSTTRDNEQFF; len: 13; abundance: few; d_gene: NA; j_gene: TRBJ2-1; v_gene: TRBV11-3
CDR3nt: TGCGCCAGCAGCTTGGGGTCGGGGCCCCGGGAAGGAAACACCATATATTTT; CDR3aa: CASSLGSGPREGNTIYF; len: 17; abundance: NA; d_gene: NA; j_gene: TRBJ1-3; v_gene: TRBV5-1
CDR3nt: TGTGCCTGGAGTGTTGGTCAGGGTTATGGCTACACCTTC; CDR3aa: CAWSVGQGYGYTF; len: 13; abundance: NA; d_gene: NA; j_gene: TRBJ1-2; v_gene: TRBV30
CDR3nt: TGTGCCAGCAGCTTTTCGCAAAACACTGAAGCTTTCTTT; CDR3aa: CASSFSQNTEAFF; len: 13; abundance: NA; d_gene: NA; j_gene: TRBJ1-1; v_gene: TRBV7-3